This is a list of T cell receptor beta chains from one sample in a study of technical replicates of blood from a few donors. Method: immunoSEQ multiplex PCR; TCRdb's copy keeps in-frame clones and lacks some. The sample holds nearly 80,000 clones; roughly 93% are singletons and the top ten take about 0.37%. The material sequenced was T cells isolated from PBMCs. These receptor sequences come from a human donor in good health. The CDR3 runs from the conserved cysteine through the conserved F or W. D genes are given only for firm matches. Rows give clone size only sometimes, using once, few, many, or a class for an expanded clone.

v_gene,abundance,d_gene,j_gene,CDR3aa,CDR3nt
TRBV7-3,.,TRBD2,TRBJ2-1,CASSQQGLAGVREQFF,TGTGCCAGCAGCCAACAGGGACTAGCGGGAGTACGGGAGCAGTTCTTC
TRBV15,.,TRBD2,TRBJ2-2,CATSRYREDTGELFF,TGTGCCACCAGCAGGTATCGGGAGGACACCGGGGAGCTGTTTTTT
TRBV5-4,few,TRBD2,TRBJ2-7,CASSYTSATIYEQYF,TGTGCCAGCAGTTACACTAGCGCAACGATCTACGAGCAGTACTTC
TRBV7-9,.,.,TRBJ1-1,CASVNRNTEAFF,TGTGCCAGCGTCAACAGGAACACTGAAGCTTTCTTT
TRBV28,.,TRBD1,TRBJ2-5,CASSSYTGGRGETQYF,TGTGCCAGCAGCTCATATACAGGGGGAAGGGGAGAGACCCAGTACTTC
TRBV27,once,TRBD2,TRBJ2-5,CASSSGTSGIGAQYF,TGTGCCAGCAGCTCCGGGACTAGCGGGATAGGGGCCCAGTACTTC
TRBV6-1,.,TRBD1,TRBJ1-1,CASSDLLWDSRMNTEAFF,TGTGCCAGCAGTGATCTTCTGTGGGACAGCAGAATGAACACTGAAGCTTTCTTT
TRBV5-4,.,.,TRBJ1-1,CASSLIGRNTEAFF,TGTGCCAGCAGCTTGATAGGGAGAAACACTGAAGCTTTCTTT
TRBV9,.,.,TRBJ2-3,CASSDDRDTSYTDTQYF,TGTGCCAGCAGTGATGACCGGGACACCTCTTACACAGATACGCAGTATTTT
TRBV27,.,.,TRBJ1-1,CASSLFIQGAEAFF,TGTGCCAGCAGTTTATTCATACAGGGCGCTGAAGCTTTCTTT
TRBV19,once,TRBD2,TRBJ2-1,CASSRPTSGTWNEQFF,TGTGCCAGTAGCAGACCGACTAGCGGGACGTGGAATGAGCAGTTCTTC
TRBV5-1,once,.,TRBJ2-1,CASSPITDSSYNEQFF,TGCGCCAGCAGCCCGATAACCGACAGCTCCTACAATGAGCAGTTCTTC
TRBV25-1,.,.,TRBJ2-7,CASSEAGEQYF,TGTGCCAGCAGTGAAGCCGGGGAGCAGTACTTC
TRBV18,.,.,TRBJ2-2,CASSPRSNTGELFF,TGTGCCAGCTCACCGAGATCGAACACCGGGGAGCTGTTTTTT
TRBV7-9,.,.,TRBJ1-2,CASSYYRAGSGYTF,TGTGCCAGCAGCTATTACCGGGCAGGGTCTGGCTACACCTTC
TRBV10-2,.,.,TRBJ2-7,CASSDRGSEQYF,TGCGCCAGCAGTGATAGAGGTAGTGAGCAGTACTTC
TRBV12-5,.,TRBD1,TRBJ2-1,CASGGQGAPNEQFF,TGTGCTAGTGGGGGACAGGGGGCGCCTAATGAGCAGTTCTTC
TRBV19,.,.,TRBJ2-2,CASSQGQTNTGELFF,TGTGCCAGTAGCCAGGGACAAACGAACACCGGGGAGCTGTTTTTT
TRBV11-3,.,TRBD1,TRBJ1-1,CASSLGQGGGTEAFF,TGTGCCAGCAGCTTAGGACAGGGAGGAGGGACTGAAGCTTTCTTT
TRBV10-2,.,TRBD1,TRBJ2-7,CASPDRQGEGEQYF,TGCGCCAGCCCCGATCGACAGGGTGAAGGCGAGCAGTACTTC
TRBV6-1,.,.,TRBJ1-1,CASSEPGSVAFF,TGTGCCAGCAGTGAACCAGGGTCCGTGGCTTTCTTT
TRBV10-3,.,.,TRBJ1-4,CAISRNRDAEKLFF,TGTGCCATCAGTAGAAACAGGGACGCTGAAAAACTGTTTTTT
TRBV28,.,TRBD1,TRBJ2-2,CASSSGQGNTGELFF,TGTGCCAGCAGTTCGGGACAGGGAAACACCGGGGAGCTGTTTTTT
TRBV30,.,TRBD1,TRBJ1-1,CAWSDWDRNTEAFF,TGTGCCTGGAGTGACTGGGACAGGAACACTGAAGCTTTCTTT
TRBV6-1,.,.,TRBJ1-1,CASRAGLEAFF,TGTGCCAGCAGGGCAGGGCTTGAAGCTTTCTTT
TRBV5-1,.,TRBD1,TRBJ1-1,CASSLAQGPEAFF,TGCGCCAGCAGCTTGGCACAGGGGCCTGAAGCTTTCTTT